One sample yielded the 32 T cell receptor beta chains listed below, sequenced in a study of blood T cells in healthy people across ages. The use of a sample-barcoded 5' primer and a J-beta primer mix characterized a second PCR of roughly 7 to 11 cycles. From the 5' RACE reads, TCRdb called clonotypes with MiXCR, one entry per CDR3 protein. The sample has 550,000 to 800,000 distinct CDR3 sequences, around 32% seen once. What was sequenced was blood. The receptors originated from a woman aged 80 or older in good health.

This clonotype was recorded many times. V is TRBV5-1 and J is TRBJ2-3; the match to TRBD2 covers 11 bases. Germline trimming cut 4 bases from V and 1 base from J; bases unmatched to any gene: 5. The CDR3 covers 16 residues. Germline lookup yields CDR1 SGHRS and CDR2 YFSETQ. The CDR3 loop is CASSLTSGAGTDTQYF. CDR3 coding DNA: TGCGCCAGCAGCCTGACTAGCGGGGCCGGCACAGATACGCAGTATTTT.

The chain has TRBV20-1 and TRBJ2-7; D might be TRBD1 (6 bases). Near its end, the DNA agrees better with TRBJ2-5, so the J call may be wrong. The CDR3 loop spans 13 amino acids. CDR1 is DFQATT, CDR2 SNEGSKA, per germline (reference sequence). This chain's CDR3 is CSARITGTGTQYF. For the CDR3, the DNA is TGCAGTGCTAGGATAACAGGGACGGGGACCCAGTACTTC.

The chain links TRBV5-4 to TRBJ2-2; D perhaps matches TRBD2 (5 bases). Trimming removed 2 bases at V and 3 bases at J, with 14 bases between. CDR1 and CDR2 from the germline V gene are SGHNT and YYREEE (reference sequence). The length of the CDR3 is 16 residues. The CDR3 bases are TGTGCCAGCAGCTTTCCGGGGAATGCCTACACCGGGGAGCTGTTTTTT. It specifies CASSFPGNAYTGELFF.

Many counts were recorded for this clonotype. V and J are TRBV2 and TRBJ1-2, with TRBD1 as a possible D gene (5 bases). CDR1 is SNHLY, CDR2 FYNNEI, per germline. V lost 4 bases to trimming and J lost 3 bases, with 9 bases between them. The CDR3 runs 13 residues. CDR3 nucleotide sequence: TGTGCCAGCAGTGGACAGTACGACTATGGCTACACCTTC. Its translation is CASSGQYDYGYTF.

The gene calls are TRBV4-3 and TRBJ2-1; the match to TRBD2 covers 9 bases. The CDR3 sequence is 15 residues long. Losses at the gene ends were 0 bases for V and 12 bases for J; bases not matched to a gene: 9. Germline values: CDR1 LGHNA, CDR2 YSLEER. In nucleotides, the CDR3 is TGCGCCAGCAGCCAAGATGGCCTAGCGGGGACTCGGCAGTTCTTC. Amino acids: CASSQDGLAGTRQFF.

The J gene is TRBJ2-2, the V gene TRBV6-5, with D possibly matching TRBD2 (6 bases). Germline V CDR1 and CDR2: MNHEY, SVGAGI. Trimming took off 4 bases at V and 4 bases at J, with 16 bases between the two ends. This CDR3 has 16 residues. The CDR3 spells CASSSRGREATGELFF. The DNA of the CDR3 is TGTGCCAGCAGTTCCCGGGGCAGGGAGGCCACCGGGGAGCTGTTTTTT.

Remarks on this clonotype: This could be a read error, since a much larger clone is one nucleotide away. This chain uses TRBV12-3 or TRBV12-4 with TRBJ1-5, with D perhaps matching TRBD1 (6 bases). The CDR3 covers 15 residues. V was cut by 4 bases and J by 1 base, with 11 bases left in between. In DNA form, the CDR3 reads TGTGCCAGCAGTTCGGCTCAGGGGAGCAATCAGCCCCAGCATTTT. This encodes CASSSAQGSNQPQHF.

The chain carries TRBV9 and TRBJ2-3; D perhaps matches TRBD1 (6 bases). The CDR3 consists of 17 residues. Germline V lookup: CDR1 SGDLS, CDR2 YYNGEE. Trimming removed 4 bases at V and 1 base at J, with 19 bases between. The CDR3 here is CASSPDVRGLGTDTQYF. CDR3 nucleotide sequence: TGTGCCAGCAGCCCAGACGTCAGGGGTTTGGGCACAGATACGCAGTATTTT. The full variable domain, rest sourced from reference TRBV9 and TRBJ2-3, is DSGVTQTPKHLITATGQRVTLRCSPRSGDLSVYWYQQSLDQGLQFLIQYYNGEERAKGNILERFSAQQFPDLHSELNLSSLELGDSALYFCASSPDVRGLGTDTQYFGPGTRLTVL.

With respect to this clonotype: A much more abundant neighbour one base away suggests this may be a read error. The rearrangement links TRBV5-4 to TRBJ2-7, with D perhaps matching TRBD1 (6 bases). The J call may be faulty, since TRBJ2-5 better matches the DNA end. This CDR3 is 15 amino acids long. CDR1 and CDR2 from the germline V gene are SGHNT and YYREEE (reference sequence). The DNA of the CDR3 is TGTGCCAGCAGCTTGGCCAGGGGACGAGGAGGGACCCAGTACTTC. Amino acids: CASSLARGRGGTQYF.

The CDR3 reads CSAPTRGYEQFF. The CDR3 nucleotides are TGCAGTGCCCCGACCCGGGGCTATGAGCAGTTCTTC. This chain joins TRBV20-1 and TRBJ2-1, with D perhaps TRBD1 or TRBD2 (5 bases each). The CDR3 runs 12 residues. The V end was cut by 6 bases, the J end by 8 bases, with 14 bases between. Germline loops: CDR1 DFQATT, CDR2 SNEGSKA (reference sequence).

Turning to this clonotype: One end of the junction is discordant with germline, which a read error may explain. This CDR3 reads CAGSGGTGGEQFF. The CDR3 DNA sequence: TGTGCCGGCAGTGGGGGGACAGGGGGCGAGCAGTTCTTC. The genes are TRBV6-1 and TRBJ2-1, with 12 bases matching TRBD1. Germline assignment: CDR1 MNHNS and CDR2 SASEGT. The length of the CDR3 is 13 residues.

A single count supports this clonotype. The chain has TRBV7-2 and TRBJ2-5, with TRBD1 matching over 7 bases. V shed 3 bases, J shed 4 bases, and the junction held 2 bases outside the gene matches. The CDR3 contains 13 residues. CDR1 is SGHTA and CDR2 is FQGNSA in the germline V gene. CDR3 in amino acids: CASSLGQIETQYF. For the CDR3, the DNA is TGTGCCAGCAGCTTGGGACAGATAGAGACCCAGTACTTC.

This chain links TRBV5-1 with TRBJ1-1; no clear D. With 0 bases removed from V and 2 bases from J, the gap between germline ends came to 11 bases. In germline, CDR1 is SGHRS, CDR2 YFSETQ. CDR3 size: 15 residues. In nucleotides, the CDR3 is TGCGCCAGCAGCTTGGGCCTCGCTCTTAACACTGAAGCTTTCTTT. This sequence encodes CASSLGLALNTEAFF.

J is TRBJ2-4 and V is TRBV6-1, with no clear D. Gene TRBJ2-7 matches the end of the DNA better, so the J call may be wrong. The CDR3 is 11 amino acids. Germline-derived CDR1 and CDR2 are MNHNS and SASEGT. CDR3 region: CASMTFGEQYF. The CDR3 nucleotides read TGTGCCAGCATGACGTTCGGCGAGCAGTACTTC.

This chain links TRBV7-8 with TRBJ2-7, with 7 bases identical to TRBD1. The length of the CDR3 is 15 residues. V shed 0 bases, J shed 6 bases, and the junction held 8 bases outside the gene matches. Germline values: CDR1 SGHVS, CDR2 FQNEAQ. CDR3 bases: TGTGCCAGCAGCTTAGCCAATCTAGACAGGGTCGAGCAGTACTTC. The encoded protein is CASSLANLDRVEQYF.

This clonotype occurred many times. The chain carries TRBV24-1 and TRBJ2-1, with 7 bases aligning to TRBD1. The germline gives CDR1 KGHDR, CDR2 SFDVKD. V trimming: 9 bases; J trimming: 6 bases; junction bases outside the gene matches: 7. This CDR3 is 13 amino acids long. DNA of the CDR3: TGTGCCACCGGCCCCGGGACAGTCAATGAGCAGTTCTTC. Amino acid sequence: CATGPGTVNEQFF.

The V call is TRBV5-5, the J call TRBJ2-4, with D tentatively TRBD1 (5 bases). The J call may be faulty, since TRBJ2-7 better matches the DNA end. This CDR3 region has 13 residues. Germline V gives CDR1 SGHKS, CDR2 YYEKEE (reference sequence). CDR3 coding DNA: TGTGCCAGCAGCCTGGACACAGCCTACGAGCAGTACTTC. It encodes CASSLDTAYEQYF.

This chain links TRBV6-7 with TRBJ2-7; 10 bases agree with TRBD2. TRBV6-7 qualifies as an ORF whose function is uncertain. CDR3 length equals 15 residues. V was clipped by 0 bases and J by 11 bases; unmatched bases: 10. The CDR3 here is CASSYSGLAVGPEYF. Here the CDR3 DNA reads TGTGCCAGCAGTTACTCTGGACTAGCGGTAGGGCCCGAGTACTTC.

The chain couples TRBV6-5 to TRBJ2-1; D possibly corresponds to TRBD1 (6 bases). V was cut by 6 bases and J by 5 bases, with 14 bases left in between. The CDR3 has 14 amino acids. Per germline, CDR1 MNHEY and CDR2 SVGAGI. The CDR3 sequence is CASRPGQLNNEQFF. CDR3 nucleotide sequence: TGTGCCAGCAGACCGGGACAACTGAACAATGAGCAGTTCTTC.

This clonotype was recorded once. CDR3 amino acids: CASSLDRRRRYF. The CDR3 DNA sequence: TGTGCCAGCAGCTTAGATCGGCGGCGTCGGTACTTC. The gene calls are TRBV7-8 and TRBJ2-5; D call uncertain. Trimming shortened V by 1 base and J by 13 bases, and 13 bases separated the two germline ends. This CDR3 is built from 12 residues. CDR1 and CDR2 from the germline V gene are SGHVS and FQNEAQ.

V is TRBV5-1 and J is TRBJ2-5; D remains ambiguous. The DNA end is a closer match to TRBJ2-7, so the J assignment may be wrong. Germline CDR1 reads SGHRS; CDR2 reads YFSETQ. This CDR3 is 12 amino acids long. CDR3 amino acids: CASNYLGGEQYF. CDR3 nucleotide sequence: TGCGCCAGCAACTACCTGGGTGGCGAGCAGTACTTC.

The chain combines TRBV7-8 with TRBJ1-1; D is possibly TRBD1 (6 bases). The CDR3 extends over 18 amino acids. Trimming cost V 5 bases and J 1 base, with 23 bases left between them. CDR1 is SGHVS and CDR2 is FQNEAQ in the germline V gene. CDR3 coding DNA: TGTGCCAGCAGCCTTATACCGGGACCGGGGGCTACGAACACTGAAGCTTTCTTT. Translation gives CASSLIPGPGATNTEAFF.

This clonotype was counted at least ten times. In nucleotides, the CDR3 is TGTGCCAGCAGCTTGGGGGTCGGTAAGGGCTACACCTTC. Protein product: CASSLGVGKGYTF. The genes are TRBV7-2 and TRBJ1-2, with TRBD1 as a possible D gene (5 bases). Trimming removed 3 bases from V and 8 bases from J, with 13 bases in between. This CDR3 spans 13 amino acids. Germline CDR1 and CDR2: SGHTA and FQGNSA.

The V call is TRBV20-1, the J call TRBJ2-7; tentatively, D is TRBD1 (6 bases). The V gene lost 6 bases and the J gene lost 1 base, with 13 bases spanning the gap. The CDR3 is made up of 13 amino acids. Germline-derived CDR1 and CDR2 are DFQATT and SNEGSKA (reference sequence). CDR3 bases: TGCAGTGCCGCCCACAGGGAATCCTACGAGCAGTACTTC. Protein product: CSAAHRESYEQYF.

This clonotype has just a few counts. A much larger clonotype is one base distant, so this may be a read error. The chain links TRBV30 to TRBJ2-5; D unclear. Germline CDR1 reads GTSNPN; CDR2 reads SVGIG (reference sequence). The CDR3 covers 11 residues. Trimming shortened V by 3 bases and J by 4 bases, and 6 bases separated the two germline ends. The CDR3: CAWRGRETQYF. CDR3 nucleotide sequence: TGTGCCTGGAGAGGCAGAGAGACCCAGTACTTC.

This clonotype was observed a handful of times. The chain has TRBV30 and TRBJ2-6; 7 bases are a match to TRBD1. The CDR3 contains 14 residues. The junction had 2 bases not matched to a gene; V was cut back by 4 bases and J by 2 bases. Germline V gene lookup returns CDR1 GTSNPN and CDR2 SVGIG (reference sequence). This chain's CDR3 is CAWNQGAGANVLTF. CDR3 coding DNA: TGTGCCTGGAACCAGGGGGCTGGGGCCAACGTCCTGACTTTC.

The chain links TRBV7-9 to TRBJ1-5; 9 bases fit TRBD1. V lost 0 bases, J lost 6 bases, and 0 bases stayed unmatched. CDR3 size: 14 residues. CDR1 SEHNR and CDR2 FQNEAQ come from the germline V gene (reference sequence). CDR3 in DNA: TGTGCCAGCAGCTTAGCGGGACAGGGTCAGCCCCAGCATTTT. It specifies CASSLAGQGQPQHF.

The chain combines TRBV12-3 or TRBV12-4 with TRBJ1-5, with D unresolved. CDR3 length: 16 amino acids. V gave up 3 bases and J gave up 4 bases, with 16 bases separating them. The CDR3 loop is CASSFGPVEINQPQHF. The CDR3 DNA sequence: TGTGCCAGCAGTTTCGGGCCAGTTGAAATAAATCAGCCCCAGCATTTT.

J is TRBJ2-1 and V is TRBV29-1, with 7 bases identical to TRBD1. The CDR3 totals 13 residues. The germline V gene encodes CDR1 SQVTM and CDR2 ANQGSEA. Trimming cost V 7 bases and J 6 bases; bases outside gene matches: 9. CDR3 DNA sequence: TGCAGCGCCGCGGCGACAGGGTTCAATGAGCAGTTCTTC. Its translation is CSAAATGFNEQFF.

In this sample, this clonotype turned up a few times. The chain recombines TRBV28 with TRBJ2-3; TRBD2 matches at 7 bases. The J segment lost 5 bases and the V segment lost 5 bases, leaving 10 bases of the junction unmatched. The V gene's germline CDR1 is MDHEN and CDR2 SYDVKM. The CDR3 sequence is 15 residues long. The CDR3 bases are TGTGCCAGCAGTAACTTTGGACTAGAGGGAGATACGCAGTATTTT. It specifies CASSNFGLEGDTQYF.

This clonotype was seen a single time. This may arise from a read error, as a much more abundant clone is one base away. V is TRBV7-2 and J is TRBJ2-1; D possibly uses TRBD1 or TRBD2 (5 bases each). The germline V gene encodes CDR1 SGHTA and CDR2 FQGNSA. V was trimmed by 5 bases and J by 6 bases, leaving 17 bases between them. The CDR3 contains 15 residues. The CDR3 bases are TGTGCCAGCAGCGTGGGGTCGGGGCATGGCAATGAGCAGTTCTTC. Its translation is CASSVGSGHGNEQFF.

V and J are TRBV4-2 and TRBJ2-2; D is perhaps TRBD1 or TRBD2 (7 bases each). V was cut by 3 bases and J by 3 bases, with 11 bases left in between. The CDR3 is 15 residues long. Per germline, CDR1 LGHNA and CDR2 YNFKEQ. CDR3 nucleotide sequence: TGTGCCAGCAGCCAGACAGGGAGGGACACCGGGGAGCTGTTTTTT. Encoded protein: CASSQTGRDTGELFF.